This T cell receptor (beta chain) was sequenced for a study of early T cells in non-severe SARS-CoV-2 infection. Overall study context: Bulk RNA taken from unsorted whole blood was sequenced, leaving chains unpaired. Study-wide results and limits: VDJdb-based matching was biased toward anti-spike CD8 responses and missed private and CD4 specificities.

Each cDNA molecule carried a unique molecular identifier. TCRdb re-derived calls from the 5' RACE reads in MiXCR, one entry per CDR3 protein. The profile shows some 120,000 distinct CDR3 sequences, 14% to 15% of them singletons. The V and J ends lost 5 bases and 2 bases respectively, with 12 bases between them. CDR3 length: 14 residues. This clonotype occurred a few times. As yet, its antigen is unknown. The sequenced sample was whole blood. This chain links TRBV12-3 or TRBV12-4 with TRBJ2-5, with D possibly TRBD2 on 5 matching bases. The source is an adult who was a healthcare worker with PCR-confirmed SARS-CoV-2 infection or an uninfected control (not recorded which). In nucleotides, the CDR3 is TGTGCCAGCAGTCTCCGAGGGTTACAAGAGACCCAGTACTTC. Amino acids: CASSLRGLQETQYF.